These 16 T cell receptor beta chains share one sample of origin, sequenced in a study of T cells in Graves' hyperthyroidism and ophthalmopathy. The TCR beta CDR3 regions underwent amplification using RNA transcripts as the source. Initially, a first-round RT-PCR of the TCR CDR3 employed the HTBI primer set. TCRdb re-called the multiplex PCR reads through MiXCR, storing one row per CDR3 protein. The table lists about 740,000 distinct CDR3 sequences, about 14% of them singletons, with 10% in the top ten. The sample was blood. The source of these receptors is a woman aged 18-29 years with Graves' hyperthyroidism.

The CDR3 bases are TGCGCCAGCAGCCAAGACACCGGGGCCACCTACGAGCAGTACTTC. This translates into CASSQDTGATYEQYF. The chain has TRBV4-1 and TRBJ2-7; TRBD1 or TRBD2 may be the D gene (5 bases each). The V gene's germline CDR1 is MGHRA and CDR2 YSYEKL. CDR3 length: 15 residues. V shed 0 bases and J shed 2 bases, with 11 bases lying between them.

In this sample, this clonotype turned up once. The CDR3 does not close with the conserved phenylalanine or tryptophan, likely indicating a read error. V usage is TRBV7-6 and J usage is TRBJ1-6; D is unresolved. The V gene's germline CDR1 is SGHVS and CDR2 FNYEAQ. With 1 base removed from V and 7 bases from J, the gap between germline ends came to 14 bases. This CDR3 is 16 amino acids long. This chain's CDR3 is CASSLGVGITNSPLHL. The CDR3 DNA reads as TGTGCCAGCAGCTTAGGCGTGGGCATAACGAATTCACCCCTCCACTTA.

V is TRBV6-2 or TRBV6-3 and J is TRBJ2-2; TRBD1 matches 10 bases. CDR1 is MNHEY and CDR2 is SVGEGT in the germline V gene. Trimming removed 5 bases from V and 5 bases from J; junction bases left unmatched: 8. This CDR3 region has 16 residues. The CDR3 DNA sequence: TGTGCCAGCAGTCAGACAGGGGGCGTTTTTACCGGGGAGCTGTTTTTT. Translated, it gives CASSQTGGVFTGELFF.

J is TRBJ2-1 and V is TRBV30; no definite D call. The ends were cut back, 6 bases at V and 4 bases at J, with 13 bases in the middle. CDR1 is GTSNPN, CDR2 SVGIG, per germline (reference sequence). This CDR3 comprises 13 residues. CDR3 sequence: CACAGTRYNEQFF. The DNA of the CDR3 is TGTGCCTGCGCAGGAACTCGGTACAATGAGCAGTTCTTC.

This clonotype turned up a few times. V is TRBV20-1 and J is TRBJ2-4, with unresolved D. Germline CDR1 is DFQATT and CDR2 is SNEGSKA (reference sequence). The V and J ends lost 0 bases and 0 bases respectively, with 3 bases between them. CDR3 length equals 13 residues. In DNA, the CDR3 is TGCAGTGCTAGAGAAATAGCCAAAAACATTCAGTACTTC. It encodes CSAREIAKNIQYF.

Ten or more counts support this clonotype. CDR3 in DNA: TGCAGTGTGGGCGGGACAACCTACGAGCAGTACTTC. Its protein product is CSVGGTTYEQYF. The V gene is TRBV20-1, the J gene TRBJ2-7; possibly TRBD1 or TRBD2 for D (6 bases each). Germline CDR1 DFQATT, CDR2 SNEGSKA (reference sequence). This CDR3 region has 12 residues. With 7 bases removed from V and 2 bases from J, the gap between germline ends came to 12 bases.

This clonotype showed up many times. The chain recombines TRBV5-1 with TRBJ2-2, with D possibly TRBD2 on 5 matching bases. The CDR3 length is 15 residues. Between the trimmed V and J ends, which lost 4 bases and 1 base, there was a span of 11 bases. Germline V gene data show CDR1 as SGHRS and CDR2 as YFSETQ. CDR3: CASSMTTRNTGELFF. The DNA for the CDR3 is TGCGCCAGCAGCATGACAACTAGGAACACCGGGGAGCTGTTTTTT.

This clonotype was detected ten times or more. The chain joins TRBV28 to TRBJ1-3; possibly TRBD1 for D (6 bases). The germline gives CDR1 MDHEN, CDR2 SYDVKM. This CDR3 comprises 12 residues. V lost 6 bases to trimming and J lost 4 bases, with 7 bases between them. The DNA of the CDR3 is TGTGCCAGCAGCCAGGGGGGAAACACCATATATTTT. It codes for CASSQGGNTIYF.

This clonotype was seen at least ten times. The CDR3 DNA reads TGTGCCAGCACCAGGTCCAGGAACACTGAAGCTTTCTTT. Translated, it gives CASTRSRNTEAFF. The gene calls are TRBV7-8 and TRBJ1-1; D ambiguous. The CDR3 totals 13 residues. Germline V gives CDR1 SGHVS, CDR2 FQNEAQ. The V gene lost 7 bases and the J gene lost 1 base, with 10 bases spanning the gap.

V and J are TRBV7-2 and TRBJ1-1, with D unclear. The CDR3 is 12 amino acids. The germline CDR1 and CDR2 sequences are SGHTA and FQGNSA. The V gene lost 3 bases and the J gene lost 10 bases, with 12 bases spanning the gap. For the CDR3, the DNA is TGTGCCAGCAGCTTCCCAGGATCATCAGCTTTCTTT. This sequence encodes CASSFPGSSAFF.

In this sample, this clonotype turned up many times. V usage is TRBV20-1 and J usage is TRBJ2-7; maybe TRBD2 (6 bases). Per germline, CDR1 DFQATT and CDR2 SNEGSKA (reference sequence). Trimming left V 0 bases short and J 5 bases short, with 14 bases between. The CDR3 extends over 14 amino acids. The chain's CDR3 is CSAREGAGINEQYF. CDR3 nucleotides: TGCAGTGCTAGAGAGGGAGCGGGCATCAACGAGCAGTACTTC.

This chain uses TRBV15 with TRBJ2-5, with 8 bases that match TRBD2. CDR3 length equals 15 residues. Trimming at V came to 8 bases and at J to 5 bases, leaving 13 bases not matched to a gene. CDR1 is LNHNV, CDR2 YYDKDF, per germline (reference sequence). CDR3 nucleotide sequence: TGTGCCACCGGAGTAACGGGAGGGATAAGGGAGACCCAGTACTTC. It is translated as CATGVTGGIRETQYF.

This clonotype has a handful of counts. The chain recombines TRBV19 with TRBJ2-2, with unresolved D. The CDR3 spans 11 residues. Germline CDR1 and CDR2: LNHDA and SQIVND (reference sequence). Trimming removed 6 bases at V and 7 bases at J, with 6 bases between. The CDR3 nucleotides read TGTGCCAGTAGCTTATTCGGGGAGCTGTTTTTT. It translates to CASSLFGELFF.

This clonotype was detected once. The V gene is TRBV14, the J gene TRBJ2-1; 8 bases fit TRBD2. The CDR3 is 19 amino acids. Germline V gene lookup returns CDR1 SGHDN and CDR2 FVKESK. V trimming: 0 bases; J trimming: 3 bases; junction bases outside the gene matches: 13. For the CDR3, the DNA is TGTGCCAGCAGCCAAGATTTTTTAAGTAGGCTAGCGGGCTACAATGAGCAGTTCTTC. Translation gives CASSQDFLSRLAGYNEQFF.

This chain links TRBV18 with TRBJ2-7, with 9 bases lining up with TRBD2. V lost 3 bases and J lost 4; bases outside the gene matches: 10. Germline V gives CDR1 KGHSH, CDR2 LQKENI. CDR3 length equals 16 residues. The CDR3 loop reads CASSPTGASGIYEQYF. CDR3 bases: TGTGCCAGCTCACCGACCGGTGCTAGCGGGATATACGAGCAGTACTTC.

This clonotype showed up just a few times. The CDR3 DNA follows: TGCAGCGTTGAGTACCGGGACGGCGTCTACGAGCAGTACTTC. It is translated as CSVEYRDGVYEQYF. The chain uses TRBV29-1 and TRBJ2-7; D assignment may be TRBD1 or TRBD2 (5 bases each). The V and J ends lost 3 bases and 3 bases respectively, with 15 bases between them. The CDR3 is 14 residues long. The germline CDR1 and CDR2 sequences are SQVTM and ANQGSEA.